The source of this T cell receptor beta chain is a study of blood T cell repertoires in COVID-19. Study context: Donors in the United States, Italy and Spain gave samples during acute or convalescent COVID-19. T cells, B-cell-depleted T cells, or PBMCs provided the cDNA or gDNA that served as material.

Participants were aged about 18 to 90 years, lived in roughly 25 US areas, and enrolled virtually. From germline, CDR1 is SGDLS and CDR2 YYNGEE. The CDR3 spans 16 residues. Deletions cut 4 bases from V and 1 base from J, with 14 bases between. Authors' processing steps: Estimated nucleated cell counts came from reference gene primer amplification. Data came from immunoSEQ multiplex PCR; TCRdb stores just in-frame clones and leaves some out. V and J calls and clone size are given by that table; D and trimming were obtained from the DNA. The table lists over 200,000 clones, about 90% of them singletons.

The source of this sequence is a woman between 45 and 60 years old in a cohort exposed to, infected with or recovered from COVID-19 (not recorded which). Sequenced material: PBMCs or T cells enriched from blood (not recorded which). The gene calls are TRBV9 and TRBJ2-2, with D possibly being TRBD2 (6 bases). CDR3 bases: TGTGCCAGCAGCCCGCCGGGTAGCGGGAACACCGGGGAGCTGTTTTTT. The encoded protein is CASSPPGSGNTGELFF. Full variable domain (rest looked up from reference TRBV9 and TRBJ2-2): DSGVTQTPKHLITATGQRVTLRCSPRSGDLSVYWYQQSLDQGLQFLIQYYNGEERAKGNILERFSAQQFPDLHSELNLSSLELGDSALYFCASSPPGSGNTGELFFGEGSRLTVL.